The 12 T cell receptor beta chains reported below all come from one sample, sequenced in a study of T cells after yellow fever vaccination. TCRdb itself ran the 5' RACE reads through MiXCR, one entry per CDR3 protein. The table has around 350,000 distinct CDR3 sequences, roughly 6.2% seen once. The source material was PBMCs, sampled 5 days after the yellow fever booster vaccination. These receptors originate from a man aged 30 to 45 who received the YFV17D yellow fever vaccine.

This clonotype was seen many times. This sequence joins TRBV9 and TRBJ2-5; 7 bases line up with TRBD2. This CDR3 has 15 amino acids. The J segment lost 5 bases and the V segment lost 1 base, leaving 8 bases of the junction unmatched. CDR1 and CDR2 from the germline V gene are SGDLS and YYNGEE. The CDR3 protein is CASSVFAGEAETQYF. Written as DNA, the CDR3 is TGTGCCAGCAGCGTATTTGCGGGGGAAGCTGAGACCCAGTACTTC.

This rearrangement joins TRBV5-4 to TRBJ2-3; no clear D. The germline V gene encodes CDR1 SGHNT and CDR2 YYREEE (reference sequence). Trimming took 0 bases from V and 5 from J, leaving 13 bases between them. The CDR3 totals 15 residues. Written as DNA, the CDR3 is TGTGCCAGCAGCTTGGCCGGAGTCAGTCAAGATACGCAGTATTTT. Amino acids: CASSLAGVSQDTQYF.

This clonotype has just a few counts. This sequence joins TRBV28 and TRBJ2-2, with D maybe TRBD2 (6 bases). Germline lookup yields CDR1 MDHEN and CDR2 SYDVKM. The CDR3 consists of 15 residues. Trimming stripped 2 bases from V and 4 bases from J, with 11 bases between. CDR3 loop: CASSLGGPGTGELFF. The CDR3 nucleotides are TGTGCCAGCAGTTTAGGAGGGCCAGGCACCGGGGAGCTGTTTTTT.

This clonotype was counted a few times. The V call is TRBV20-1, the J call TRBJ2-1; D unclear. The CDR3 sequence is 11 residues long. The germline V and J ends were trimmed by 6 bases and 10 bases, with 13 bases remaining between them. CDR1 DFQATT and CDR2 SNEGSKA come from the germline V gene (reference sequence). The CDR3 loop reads CSAVRVREQFF. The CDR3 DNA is TGCAGTGCCGTCCGGGTTAGGGAGCAGTTCTTC.

For the CDR3, the DNA is TGTGCCAGCTCACCTGGGACAGGTGCTAACTACGAGCAGTACTTC. Residues: CASSPGTGANYEQYF. V gene TRBV18 combines with J gene TRBJ2-7, with 8 bases aligning to TRBD1. From germline, CDR1 is KGHSH and CDR2 LQKENI. Trimming removed 3 bases from V and 3 bases from J; junction bases left unmatched: 7. This CDR3 region has 15 residues.

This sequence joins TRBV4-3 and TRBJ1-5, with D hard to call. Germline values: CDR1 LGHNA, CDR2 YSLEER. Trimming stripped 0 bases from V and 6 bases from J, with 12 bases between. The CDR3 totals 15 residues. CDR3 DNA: TGCGCCAGCAGCCAAGATGGCCAGGTCGGTCAGCCCCAGCATTTT. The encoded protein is CASSQDGQVGQPQHF.

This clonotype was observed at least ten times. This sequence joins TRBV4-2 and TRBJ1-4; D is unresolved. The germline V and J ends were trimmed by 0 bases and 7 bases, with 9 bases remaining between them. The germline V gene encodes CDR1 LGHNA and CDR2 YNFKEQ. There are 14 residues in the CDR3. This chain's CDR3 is CASSQEAGVEKLFF. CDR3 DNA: TGTGCCAGCAGCCAAGAAGCGGGAGTTGAAAAACTGTTTTTT.

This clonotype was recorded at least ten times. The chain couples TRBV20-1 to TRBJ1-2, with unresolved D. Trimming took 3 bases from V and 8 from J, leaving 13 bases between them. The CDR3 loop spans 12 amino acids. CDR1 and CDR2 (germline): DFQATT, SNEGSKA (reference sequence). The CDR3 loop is CSASKEPTGYTF. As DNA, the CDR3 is TGCAGTGCTAGCAAGGAACCGACAGGCTACACCTTC.

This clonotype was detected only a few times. The CDR3 sequence: CSASPIQANSYEQYF. As DNA, the CDR3 is TGCAGTGCTAGCCCTATTCAGGCGAACTCCTACGAGCAGTACTTC. This chain joins TRBV20-1 and TRBJ2-7, with unresolved D. The CDR3 consists of 15 residues. The germline gives CDR1 DFQATT, CDR2 SNEGSKA (reference sequence). V lost 3 bases and J lost 0, with 15 bases in between.

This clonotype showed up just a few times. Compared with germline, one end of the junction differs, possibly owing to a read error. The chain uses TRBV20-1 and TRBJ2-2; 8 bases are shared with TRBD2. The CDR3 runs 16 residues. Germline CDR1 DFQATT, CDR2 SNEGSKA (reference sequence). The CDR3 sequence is CCARPGGAGATGELFF. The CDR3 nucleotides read TGCTGTGCTAGACCGGGGGGAGCGGGAGCCACCGGGGAGCTGTTTTTT.

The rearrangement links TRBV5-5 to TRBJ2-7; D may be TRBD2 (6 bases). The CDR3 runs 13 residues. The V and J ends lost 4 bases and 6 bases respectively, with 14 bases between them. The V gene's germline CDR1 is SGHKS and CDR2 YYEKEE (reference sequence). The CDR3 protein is CASSLRGGTEQYF. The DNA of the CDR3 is TGTGCCAGCAGCCTGCGTGGGGGGACCGAGCAGTACTTC.

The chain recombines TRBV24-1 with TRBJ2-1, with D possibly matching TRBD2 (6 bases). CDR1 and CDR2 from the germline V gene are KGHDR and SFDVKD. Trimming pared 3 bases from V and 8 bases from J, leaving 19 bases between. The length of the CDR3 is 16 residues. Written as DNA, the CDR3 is TGTGCCACCAGTGATCACACTAGCATACTAAGTTATGAGCAGTTCTTC. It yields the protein CATSDHTSILSYEQFF.